This T cell receptor beta chain is drawn from a study of technical replicates of blood from a handful of donors. CDR3 length: 16 residues. V lost 2 bases to trimming and J lost 1 base; unmatched junction nucleotides: 6. CDR1 and CDR2 from the germline V gene are SGHRS and YFSETQ. Sequencing used immunoSEQ multiplex PCR; TCRdb keeps in-frame clones, though not all of them. The table has tens of thousands of clones, just under 95% seen once. The sequenced sample was T cells isolated from PBMCs. This TCR was sampled from a human donor in good health. The J gene is TRBJ2-5, the V gene TRBV5-1; TRBD2 agrees at 9 bases. Here the CDR3 DNA reads TGCGCCAGCAGCTTAAGCACTAGCGGGTTCCAAGAGACCCAGTACTTC. This gives the protein CASSLSTSGFQETQYF. Together with reference TRBV5-1 and TRBJ2-5, the CDR3 gives the full variable domain: KAGVTQTPRYLIKTRGQQVTLSCSPISGHRSVSWYQQTPGQGLQFLFEYFSETQRNKGNFPGRFSGRQFSNSRSEMNVSTLELGDSALYLCASSLSTSGFQETQYFGPGTRLLVL.